A selection of T cell receptor beta chains follows, all from one sample in a study of Ad26.COV2.S vaccination and SARS-CoV-2 variants. This table comes from immunoSEQ multiplex PCR, and its TCRdb copy is limited to in-frame clones, with some not included. In the table there are about 460,000 clones, about 88% of which are singletons. Sequences were derived from peripheral blood, sampled in a trial of Ad26.COV2.S vaccine versus placebo. The receptors originated from a person aged 18-60 years who received the Ad26.COV2.S COVID-19 vaccine or a placebo. Each CDR3 is given with its conserved first and last residue. A D gene is named only where the DNA matches it firmly. Not all rows give a size; the values are once, few, many and, for expanded clones, a class.

j_call d_call clone_size v_call cdr3_nt cdr3_aa
TRBJ1-6 NA NA TRBV7-2 TGTGCCAGCAGCTTAGCGGCGGCTCAAGTAAATTCACCCCTCCACTTT CASSLAAAQVNSPLHF
TRBJ2-7 NA few TRBV7-9 TGTGCCAGCAGCCGAGGGAGCCCGCACGAGCAGTACTTC CASSRGSPHEQYF
TRBJ1-5 NA NA TRBV27 TGTGCCAGCAGTTTAAGTTCAGGGACGCATCAGCCCCAGCATTTT CASSLSSGTHQPQHF
TRBJ1-2 NA NA TRBV6-5 TGTGCCAGCAGTTACGAGTCAAGGAATGGCTACACCTTC CASSYESRNGYTF
TRBJ2-7 TRBD1 NA TRBV7-6 TGTGCCAGCAGCTCAGAGACAGGGGCTCCCCCCTACGAGCAGTACTTC CASSSETGAPPYEQYF
TRBJ1-5 TRBD1 NA TRBV2 TGTGCCAGCAGCGACGGGACAGGTCATAATCAGCCCCAGCATTTT CASSDGTGHNQPQHF
TRBJ2-7 NA NA TRBV6-6 TGTGCCAGCAGTTACAGTCTGACTATTTCCTACGAGCAGTACTTC CASSYSLTISYEQYF
TRBJ2-3 NA once TRBV7-3 TGTGCCAGCAGCTCGCGCGGGGGAACAGGGGGAGGCACAGATACGCAGTATTTT CASSSRGGTGGGTDTQYF
TRBJ2-7 NA NA TRBV4-3 TGCGCCAGCAGCCCCTTCTGGTGGACCGCTGGCTACGAGCAGTACTTC CASSPFWWTAGYEQYF
TRBJ1-3 NA NA TRBV9 TGTGCCAGCAGCGTAGCCGGGGGGCCTGGAAACACCATATATTTT CASSVAGGPGNTIYF
TRBJ2-7 NA NA TRBV11-3 TGTGCCAGCAGCTTTCAGGCGGGAAACGTCTACGAGCAGTACTTC CASSFQAGNVYEQYF
TRBJ2-7 TRBD1 once TRBV27 TGTGCCAGCAGTCCCTGGGACAGGGGTTACGAGCAGTACTTC CASSPWDRGYEQYF
TRBJ1-1 NA NA TRBV18 TGTGCCAGCTCACCACTAGGATCGGGGAGTGTGAACACTGAAGCTTTCTTT CASSPLGSGSVNTEAFF
TRBJ2-3 NA NA TRBV27 TGTGCCAGCAGTTTACGAGGCACAGATACGCAGTATTTT CASSLRGTDTQYF
TRBJ1-5 NA NA TRBV7-2 TGTGCCAGCAGCTTAGTTTTGAATAGCAATCAGCCCCAGCATTTT CASSLVLNSNQPQHF
TRBJ2-5 NA NA TRBV7-7 TGTGCTAGCAGCCCTACACCAGCTCAGCTTGAGACCCAGTACTTC CASSPTPAQLETQYF
TRBJ1-1 NA NA TRBV6-7 TGTGCCAGCAGTTACCCGAAGGCCCCTAACACTGAAGCTTTCTTT CASSYPKAPNTEAFF
TRBJ2-5 TRBD2 NA TRBV10-3 TGTGCCATCAGTGGGGCTAGCGGCCAAGAGACCCAGTACTTC CAISGASGQETQYF
TRBJ1-4 NA NA TRBV6-5 TGTGCCAGCAGTACGGGGGTAGCAACTAATGAAAAACTGTTTTTT CASSTGVATNEKLFF
TRBJ2-2 NA NA TRBV3-1/TRBV3-2 TGTGCCAGCAGCCAACCCCTAGGAATAACCGGGGAGCTGTTTTTT CASSQPLGITGELFF
TRBJ1-1 TRBD1 NA TRBV7-6 TGTGCCAGCAGCTTTACGATTTGGGACAGGGGGACTGAAGCTTTCTTT CASSFTIWDRGTEAFF
TRBJ2-1 NA NA TRBV19 TGTGCCAGTAGTATAGAGGGGGCAGGGTACAATGAGCAGTTCTTC CASSIEGAGYNEQFF
TRBJ2-1 NA NA TRBV14 TGTGCCAGCAGCGGGACTGTCTCCTACAATGAGCAGTTCTTC CASSGTVSYNEQFF
TRBJ2-5 TRBD2 NA TRBV25-1 TGTGCCAGTTCGCGGGGGGGCCAAGAGACCCAGTACTTC CASSRGGQETQYF
TRBJ2-1 TRBD2 once TRBV25-1 TGTGCCAGCAGTGATAAACCGGGACTAGCGGGGAAAAGCAATGAGCAGTTCTTC CASSDKPGLAGKSNEQFF
TRBJ2-7 NA NA TRBV14 TGTGCCAGCAGCCAAACCCCCGACCTCCCTTCCTACGAGCAGTACTTC CASSQTPDLPSYEQYF
TRBJ2-1 TRBD2 NA TRBV7-2 TGTGCCAGCACCCTAGCGGGGGGGCCTCTAAACTACAATGAGCAGTTCTTC CASTLAGGPLNYNEQFF
TRBJ2-1 TRBD2 NA TRBV28 TGTGCCAGCAGTTTCATACCCTCTAGCGGTAACTATAATGAGCAGTTCTTC CASSFIPSSGNYNEQFF
TRBJ2-3 NA once TRBV19 TGTGCCAGTAGTGATACGCAGACCCTCGATACGCAGTATTTT CASSDTQTLDTQYF
TRBJ1-5 NA NA TRBV6-6 TGTGCCAGCAGAGATTCAGGGCACAATCAGCCCCAGCATTTT CASRDSGHNQPQHF
TRBJ1-2 TRBD1 NA TRBV19 TGTGCCAGTAGTATTGTGTTAGGGGGCGACTATGGCTACACCTTC CASSIVLGGDYGYTF
TRBJ1-1 NA NA TRBV5-1 TGCGCCAGCAGGGGATCCGGGGGGACTGAAGCTTTCTTT CASRGSGGTEAFF
TRBJ1-1 TRBD1 NA TRBV6-6 TGTGCCAGCAGACACGGACAGGGTAGTGAAGCTTTCTTT CASRHGQGSEAFF
TRBJ2-3 TRBD2 NA TRBV18 TGTGCCAGCTCACCACGTGCGACTAGCGGGGGGGCTGCAGATACGCAGTATTTT CASSPRATSGGAADTQYF
TRBJ2-7 TRBD1 NA TRBV18 TGTGCCAGCACGCCCCAGGGGGCCTCCTACGAGCAGTACTTC CASTPQGASYEQYF
TRBJ2-1 NA NA TRBV7-3 TGTGCCAGCAGTGTCGCCGGGACCCTAAACAATGAGCAGTTCTTC CASSVAGTLNNEQFF
TRBJ1-1 NA once TRBV7-6 TGTGCCAGCAGCTTAGGAGTTTGGGCAGGGGCCTTGAACACTGAAGCTTTCTTT CASSLGVWAGALNTEAFF
TRBJ2-1 TRBD2 NA TRBV28 TGTGCCAGCAGTCACCTAGCGGGAGGGCCTGATAATGAGCAGTTCTTC CASSHLAGGPDNEQFF
TRBJ1-2 NA NA TRBV6-5 TGTGCCAGCAACCCCGGGACTAACTATGGCTACACCTTC CASNPGTNYGYTF
TRBJ2-3 NA NA TRBV28 TGTGCCAGCACTAAACCTAGCTTCACAGATACGCAGTATTTT CASTKPSFTDTQYF
TRBJ2-7 NA NA TRBV20-1 TGCAGTGCTAACCCCCCCAGTCGCTTC CSANPPSRF
TRBJ1-5 NA few TRBV6-6 TGTGCCAGCAGTTACGTATTGGCTCAGCCCCAGCATTTT CASSYVLAQPQHF
TRBJ1-4 TRBD1 few TRBV2 TGTGCCAGCACCAGGGGGGCCAGTAATGAAAAACTGTTTTTT CASTRGASNEKLFF